The next 2 T cell receptor beta chains were all read from a single sample in a study of blood T cell repertoires in COVID-19. The protocol was immunoSEQ multiplex PCR, while the TCRdb copy is restricted to in-frame clones and leaves out a portion. The sample holds about 49,000 clones, 85% to 95% seen once. Sequenced input: peripheral blood. All receptors come from a man in his 60s with COVID-19, enrolled during active disease.

This chain links TRBV11-1 with TRBJ1-1; D is uncertain. Germline CDR1 SGHAT, CDR2 FQDESV (reference sequence). The CDR3 spans 12 residues. Trimming shortened V by 3 bases and J by 6 bases, and 8 bases separated the two germline ends. CDR3 DNA: TGTGCCAGCAGCTTTTTGAGTTCTGAAGCTTTCTTT. Residues: CASSFLSSEAFF.

The chain employs TRBV6-5 and TRBJ2-3, with D possibly matching TRBD2 (7 bases). The CDR3 is 15 residues long. V lost 0 bases to trimming and J lost 5 bases, with 12 bases between them. Germline CDR1 and CDR2: MNHEY and SVGAGI. The CDR3 nucleotides read TGTGCCAGCAGTTACTCGACGGGGGGACAAGATACGCAGTATTTT. Translating it yields CASSYSTGGQDTQYF.